The entry that follows covers one T cell receptor (beta chain) sequence. A much bigger clone sits one base away, suggesting this may be a read error. It was with a sample-barcoded 5' primer and a J-beta primer mix that a second PCR of about 6 to 12 cycles was run. TCRdb analysed the 5' RACE reads with MiXCR anew, one entry per CDR3 protein. The sample has 850,000 or so distinct CDR3 sequences; under 35% are singletons. The data derive from a study of blood T cells in healthy people across ages. CDR1 and CDR2 from the germline V gene are SGHVS and FNYEAQ. The CDR3 has 13 residues. The sequencing input was blood. The source of this sequence is a woman older than 75 in good health. The chain is built from TRBV7-6 and TRBJ2-1; D gene ambiguous. The CDR3 coding sequence is TGTGCCTGCAGCCCACAGCTAGTCAATGAGCAGTTCTTC. This encodes CACSPQLVNEQFF. Full variable domain (remainder filled in from reference TRBV7-6 and TRBJ2-1): GAGVSQSPRYKVTKRGQDVALRCDPISGHVSLYWYRQALGQGPEFLTYFNYEAQQDKSGLPNDRFSAERPEGSISTLTIQRTEQRDSAMYRCACSPQLVNEQFFGPGTRLTVL.